This is a list of T cell receptor beta chains from one sample in a study of cytomegalovirus exposure and HLA in healthy donors. Some clones are missing from TCRdb's copy, which holds only in-frame ones; the method was immunoSEQ multiplex PCR. This table has around 140,000 clones, around four fifths appearing once. The specimen sequenced was PBMCs. The receptors derive from a woman aged 55-69 years in good health and CMV-seropositive. CDR3s leave out the opening cysteine and the closing phenylalanine or tryptophan.

V gene: TRBV28; CDR3 protein: ASRPPGLSTEAF
V gene: TRBV7-9; CDR3 protein: ASSFGSISYEQY
V gene: TRBV2; CDR3 protein: ASSFNRDRGNQPQH
V gene: TRBV27; CDR3 protein: ASSLSVGAGHYQETQY
V gene: TRBV28; CDR3 protein: ASSVTSAYNEQF
V gene: TRBV6-5; CDR3 protein: ASSYSRGSNGYT
V gene: TRBV6-1; CDR3 protein: ASSSMGRSTEAF
V gene: TRBV29-1; CDR3 protein: SSIEGGSGNTIY
V gene: TRBV11-1; CDR3 protein: ASSSTGLSYEQY
V gene: TRBV7-9; CDR3 protein: ASSLVGNNEQF
V gene: TRBV21-1; CDR3 protein: ASSKVPPGTRRYEQY
V gene: TRBV2; CDR3 protein: ASTLSSGGAGNQPQH
V gene: TRBV6-5; CDR3 protein: ASSPDRGNEAF
V gene: TRBV7-2; CDR3 protein: ASSLGQEPDNEQF
V gene: TRBV27; CDR3 protein: ASSLSPSGRYEQY
V gene: TRBV29-1; CDR3 protein: SVLGTSGGLRGGELF
V gene: TRBV11-2; CDR3 protein: ASRLGAGVLNEQF